This T cell receptor (beta chain) was sequenced in a study of blood T cell repertoires in COVID-19. Turning to the study itself: Acute and convalescent COVID-19 samples came from the United States, Italy and Spain. The cDNA or gDNA used as material had been derived from T cells, B-cell-depleted T cells, or PBMCs.

In the authors' methods: The authors estimated nucleated cell counts from reference gene primer amplification. Generated by immunoSEQ multiplex PCR, the TCRdb table keeps only in-frame clones and is missing some. The V and J calls and the clone size are those of that table, but D and trimming were determined from the DNA. The profile covers 150,000 to 180,000 clones, with roughly nine tenths appearing a single time and about 0.55% taken by the ten largest. The CDR3 covers 13 residues. CDR1 is SGHAT, CDR2 FQDESV, per germline (reference sequence). The V gene lost 2 bases and the J gene lost 5 bases, with 6 bases spanning the gap. This clone was picked up one time.

The chain links TRBV11-1 to TRBJ2-2; D is undetermined. The sequencing input was peripheral blood. This TCR derives from a man aged 50 to 59 with acute or convalescent COVID-19. CDR3 region: CASSLSRTGELFF. In DNA, the CDR3 is TGTGCCAGCAGCTTAAGTCGGACCGGGGAGCTGTTTTTT.